This TCR beta chain was documented in a study of blood T cell repertoires in COVID-19. Study-level background: Researchers got acute and convalescent COVID-19 samples from the United States, Italy and Spain.

Profiled with immunoSEQ multiplex PCR; TCRdb holds only in-frame clones, not every one. This sample has about 190,000 clones, with around 85% found just once. CDR1 is LNHDA and CDR2 is SQIVND in the germline V gene (reference sequence). The ends were cut back, 5 bases at V and 2 bases at J, with 17 bases in the middle. The CDR3 extends over 16 amino acids. Sequencing was performed on peripheral blood. V and J are TRBV19 and TRBJ2-3, with TRBD1 as a possible D gene (6 bases). The clonotype originates from a woman in her forties or fifties with acute or convalescent COVID-19. The CDR3 DNA reads TGTGCCAGTAGTGTCGACAGGTCCTCTCCCACAGATACGCAGTATTTT. Residues: CASSVDRSSPTDTQYF. The whole variable domain, remainder taken from reference TRBV19 and TRBJ2-3, is DGGITQSPKYLFRKEGQNVTLSCEQNLNHDAMYWYRQDPGQGLRLIYYSQIVNDFQKGDIAEGYSVSREKKESFPLTVTSAQKNPTAFYLCASSVDRSSPTDTQYFGPGTRLTVL.